A single sample gave rise to the 31 T cell receptor beta chains below, sequenced in a study of persistence of HIV-infected CD4 T cells. Sequencing used immunoSEQ version 4 in survey mode. Using immunoSEQ multiplex PCR, the repertoire was profiled, and TCRdb retains in-frame clones only, with some absent. The sample shows approximately 30,000 clones, about 80% of them seen only once. Their antigens remain unidentified. Cells were stimulated with CMV-infected fibroblast lysates at 8 to 10 ug/mL. Memory cells lacking CD40L and CD69 with high CD45RO were sorted. The starting material was CD4+ T cells sorted from PBMCs after roughly 19-hour stimulation, obtained from a patient who received antiretroviral therapy. Receptors originate from an adult woman with HIV who was CMV-seropositive.

V usage is TRBV19 and J usage is TRBJ1-5; D remains ambiguous. Deletions cut 3 bases from V and 1 base from J, with 10 bases between. The germline V gene has CDR1 LNHDA and CDR2 SQIVND (reference sequence). This CDR3 contains 15 residues. DNA of the CDR3: TGTGCCAGTAGTATTTGGGGATCCAGCAATCAGCCCCAGCATTTT. This sequence encodes CASSIWGSSNQPQHF.

There are a few counts of this clone. V and J are TRBV7-9 and TRBJ1-6, with TRBD1 matching over 7 bases. Germline lookup yields CDR1 SEHNR and CDR2 FQNEAQ (reference sequence). The CDR3 runs to 14 residues. V shed 0 bases and J 7 bases; nucleotides not matched to a gene: 0. The CDR3 DNA follows: TGTGCCAGCAGCTTAGCGACAGGGAATTCACCCCTCCACTTT. This translates into CASSLATGNSPLHF.

This rearrangement joins TRBV27 to TRBJ2-7, with 12 bases that match TRBD2. The CDR3 consists of 17 residues. Germline trimming cut 2 bases from V and 4 bases from J; bases unmatched to any gene: 9. Germline V gives CDR1 MNHEY, CDR2 SMNVEV (reference sequence). The CDR3 loop reads CASSLIPPTSGGYEQYF. In DNA, the CDR3 is TGTGCCAGCAGTTTAATTCCCCCGACTAGCGGGGGTTACGAGCAGTACTTC.

This clone was picked up one time. The chain carries TRBV7-2 and TRBJ1-5; D remains unclear. Germline CDR1 is SGHTA and CDR2 is FQGNSA. The CDR3 runs 15 residues. V was clipped by 1 base and J by 1 base, with 8 bases between them. CDR3 DNA sequence: TGTGCCAGCAGCTTAGACAGTAGCAGCAATCAGCCCCAGCATTTT. It is translated as CASSLDSSSNQPQHF.

This sequence joins TRBV27 and TRBJ1-1; D may be TRBD1 (6 bases). Deletions cut 7 bases from V and 14 bases from J, with 26 bases between. Per the germline V gene, CDR1 is MNHEY and CDR2 is SMNVEV (reference sequence). The CDR3 has 14 residues. The CDR3 coding sequence is TGTGCCAGCACCCAGTCCCGGGACACTCTAAGGTGGTTCTTT. Translating gives CASTQSRDTLRWFF.

This clone has only a few counts. The chain links TRBV7-9 to TRBJ1-1, with D perhaps matching TRBD1 (5 bases). V lost 7 bases and J 2 bases, leaving 11 bases between the germline ends. The CDR3 consists of 13 residues. In germline, CDR1 is SEHNR, CDR2 FQNEAQ (reference sequence). The CDR3 DNA is TGTGCCAGCACCCCCAGGGTAAACACTGAAGCTTTCTTT. Its protein is CASTPRVNTEAFF.

The rearrangement joins TRBV21-1 to TRBJ2-3; the D call TRBD1 from the table was never checked on the DNA. TRBV21-1 constitutes a pseudogene. This CDR3 spans 17 amino acids. Here the CDR3 reads CASSKEGTGNRTDTQYF. As DNA, the CDR3 is TGTGCCAGCAGCAAAGAGGGGACAGGGAATAGGACAGATACGCAGTATTTT.

In this sample, this clone turned up once. One end of the junction varies from germline; a read error may be responsible. This sequence joins TRBV7-9 and TRBJ2-1; TRBD2 matches 10 bases. The CDR3 consists of 14 residues. Germline assignment: CDR1 SEHNR and CDR2 FQNEAQ (reference sequence). CDR3 nucleotide sequence: TGTGCCAGCAGCGTAGCGGGAGGATTAGGTGAGCAGTTCTTC. Encoded protein: CASSVAGGLGEQFF.

The rearrangement uses TRBV5-1 and TRBJ1-5; possibly TRBD1 for D (5 bases). CDR1 and CDR2 from the germline V gene are SGHRS and YFSETQ. The CDR3 is 14 amino acids. V was shortened by 0 bases and J by 5 bases, with 9 bases between the two germline ends. The CDR3 DNA is TGCGCCAGCAGCTTGGCGGGGGGGGATCAGCCCCAGCATTTT. The encoded protein is CASSLAGGDQPQHF. The whole variable domain, filled in from reference TRBV5-1 and TRBJ1-5, reads KAGVTQTPRYLIKTRGQQVTLSCSPISGHRSVSWYQQTPGQGLQFLFEYFSETQRNKGNFPGRFSGRQFSNSRSEMNVSTLELGDSALYLCASSLAGGDQPQHFGDGTRLSIL.

The rearrangement joins TRBV7-9 to TRBJ1-6; D unclear. This CDR3 has 16 residues. Germline V gene sequence: CDR1 SEHNR, CDR2 FQNEAQ (reference sequence). The V gene lost 5 bases and the J gene lost 0 bases, with 11 bases spanning the gap. Written as DNA, the CDR3 is TGTGCCAGCAGCCTAGATCGGGGCTCCTATAATTCACCCCTCCACTTT. Translated: CASSLDRGSYNSPLHF.

Only one count was recorded for this clone. V gene TRBV6-4 combines with J gene TRBJ2-7, with 9 bases lining up with TRBD2. Germline CDR1 and CDR2: MRHNA and SNTAGT. V was pared by 8 bases and J by 3 bases, with 11 bases of the junction left unmatched. There are 15 residues in the CDR3. CDR3 DNA sequence: TGTGCCAGCGGGGGGTTAGCGGGAGACAGCTACGAGCAGTACTTC. This translates into CASGGLAGDSYEQYF.

The chain is built from TRBV7-3 and TRBJ1-1; 8 bases are shared with TRBD1. CDR1 SGHTA and CDR2 FQGTGA come from the germline V gene. V dropped 4 bases and J dropped 9; count of bases not matched to a gene: 7. This CDR3 has 13 residues. CDR3 bases: TGTGCCAGCAGCTACTCAGGGGGCGCGAAAGCTTTCTTT. It codes for CASSYSGGAKAFF.

The CDR3 region is CASSSGGHETQYF. CDR3 DNA sequence: TGTGCCAGCAGCTCAGGGGGCCACGAGACCCAGTACTTC. The chain recombines TRBV7-2 with TRBJ2-5; 8 bases line up with TRBD1. Unmatched junction bases numbered 3, after V lost 4 bases and J lost 5 bases. The CDR3 contains 13 residues. Germline CDR1 reads SGHTA; CDR2 reads FQGNSA.

The gene calls are TRBV3-1 (or the pseudogene TRBV3-2) and TRBJ2-1; D remains ambiguous. CDR3 length equals 14 residues. Germline V gene sequence: CDR1 LGHDT, CDR2 YNNKEL (reference sequence). Deletions cut 3 bases from V and 8 bases from J, with 14 bases between. This chain's CDR3 is CASSQSYSPHEQFF. The CDR3, as DNA: TGTGCCAGCAGCCAGTCTTACTCCCCCCATGAGCAGTTCTTC.

V gene TRBV18 combines with J gene TRBJ1-2, with D possibly matching TRBD1 (6 bases). This CDR3 is built from 13 residues. V gave up 6 bases and J gave up 4 bases, with 12 bases separating them. Per the germline V gene, CDR1 is KGHSH and CDR2 is LQKENI. The CDR3 region is CASSPGEVYGYTF. CDR3 sequence (DNA): TGTGCCAGCTCTCCAGGGGAGGTCTATGGCTACACCTTC.

This clone was counted a few times. This chain uses TRBV9 with TRBJ1-3, with a weak D call TRBD1 (5 bases). The V end lost 4 bases, the J end lost 0 bases, and 17 bases lay between the germline ends. The germline gives CDR1 SGDLS, CDR2 YYNGEE. The CDR3 is made up of 17 amino acids. CDR3 region: CASSRYGTASSGNTIYF. CDR3 nucleotides: TGTGCCAGCAGCCGCTATGGGACCGCGAGCTCTGGAAACACCATATATTTT.

This rearrangement joins TRBV10-2 to TRBJ2-7; 7 bases fit TRBD2. The V gene end was trimmed by 4 bases and the J gene end by 6 bases; junction bases not matched to a gene: 12. Germline values: CDR1 WSHSY, CDR2 SAAADI. The CDR3 is 15 amino acids. Written as DNA, the CDR3 is TGCGCCAGCAGTGGGACTAGAGGGAGTAGGGGCGAGCAGTACTTC. Encoded protein: CASSGTRGSRGEQYF.

The chain links TRBV5-6 to TRBJ2-1; possibly TRBD2 for D (6 bases). V was cut by 6 bases and J by 10 bases, with 11 bases left in between. The CDR3 loop spans 11 amino acids. Per the germline V gene, CDR1 is SGHDT and CDR2 is YYEEEE. The CDR3 DNA follows: TGTGCCAGCACCCTACGGGGGGAGCAGTTCTTC. It yields the protein CASTLRGEQFF.

V usage is TRBV20-1 and J usage is TRBJ1-2; D remains ambiguous. Between the trimmed V and J ends, which lost 3 bases and 3 bases, there was a span of 5 bases. The germline V gene has CDR1 DFQATT and CDR2 SNEGSKA (reference sequence). The CDR3 has 11 amino acids. The CDR3 DNA reads as TGCAGTGCTAGCTTCGACTATGGCTACACCTTC. Residues: CSASFDYGYTF.

This CDR3 reads CASSEGSGTNTDTQYF. The CDR3 nucleotides read TGTGCCAGCAGTGAAGGGAGCGGGACCAACACAGATACGCAGTATTTT. The chain is built from TRBV2 and TRBJ2-3; TRBD2 matches at 7 bases. V was pared by 1 base and J by 2 bases, with 6 bases of the junction left unmatched. The CDR3 is 16 residues long. Germline assignment: CDR1 SNHLY and CDR2 FYNNEI.

This clone was counted a few times. V gene TRBV18 combines with J gene TRBJ1-1; tentative D call: TRBD1 (6 bases). This CDR3 is 13 amino acids long. CDR1 is KGHSH and CDR2 is LQKENI in the germline V gene. The V end lost 5 bases, the J end lost 3 bases, and 10 bases lay between the germline ends. CDR3 sequence (DNA): TGTGCCAGCTCATCAAAGGGGGACACTGAAGCTTTCTTT. It is translated as CASSSKGDTEAFF.

V gene TRBV4-3 combines with J gene TRBJ1-1; D unclear. The ends were cut back, 0 bases at V and 2 bases at J, with 10 bases in the middle. Germline CDR1 LGHNA, CDR2 YSLEER. This CDR3 is built from 15 residues. The CDR3 loop reads CASSQDKRANTEAFF. CDR3 nucleotide sequence: TGCGCCAGCAGCCAAGATAAAAGGGCCAACACTGAAGCTTTCTTT.

The chain carries TRBV7-2 and TRBJ1-2, with D possibly matching TRBD1 (5 bases). The CDR3 spans 14 residues. V was cut by 4 bases and J by 5 bases, with 14 bases left in between. Germline loops: CDR1 SGHTA, CDR2 FQGNSA. CDR3 protein: CASSWGISNYGYTF. The CDR3 coding sequence is TGTGCCAGCAGCTGGGGGATCTCCAATTATGGCTACACCTTC.

This clone was recorded once. This chain connects TRBV6-2 or TRBV6-3 to TRBJ1-6; D may be TRBD1 (6 bases). CDR1 is MNHEY, CDR2 SVGEGT, per germline. The CDR3 length is 17 residues. Trimming cost V 5 bases and J 4 bases, with 18 bases left between them. CDR3 sequence reads: CASSTLGTRGYNSPLHF. Here the CDR3 DNA reads TGTGCCAGCAGTACCCTCGGGACACGGGGGTATAATTCACCCCTCCACTTT.

The chain joins TRBV19 to TRBJ2-3; D gene unclear. CDR3 size: 18 residues. Trimming cost V 1 base and J 2 bases, with 19 bases left between them. Germline lookup yields CDR1 LNHDA and CDR2 SQIVND (reference sequence). In DNA form, the CDR3 reads TGTGCCAGTAGTATAGTCCGAGCTGGCATCCCTTTCACAGATACGCAGTATTTT. Translated: CASSIVRAGIPFTDTQYF.

This clone was detected once. The chain joins TRBV30 to TRBJ2-3; TRBD2 matches 8 bases. The germline V gene encodes CDR1 GTSNPN and CDR2 SVGIG (reference sequence). CDR3 length: 13 amino acids. Unmatched junction bases numbered 2, after V lost 5 bases and J lost 1 base. The CDR3 region is CAWGRGGTDTQYF. CDR3 nucleotides: TGTGCCTGGGGGCGGGGGGGCACAGATACGCAGTATTTT.

V gene TRBV15 combines with J gene TRBJ2-4, with unresolved D. CDR3 length equals 19 residues. Germline CDR1 and CDR2: LNHNV and YYDKDF (reference sequence). V was trimmed by 0 bases and J by 0 bases, leaving 18 bases between them. The CDR3 region has the DNA TGTGCCACCAGCAGAGATTCTTTCGGCGAAACTATAGCCAAAAACATTCAGTACTTC. Translation: CATSRDSFGETIAKNIQYF.

V gene TRBV10-3 combines with J gene TRBJ2-7; D not resolved. CDR1 and CDR2 from the germline V gene are ENHRY and SYGVKD. This CDR3 comprises 14 residues. V dropped 3 bases and J dropped 7 bases, with 16 bases sitting between them. The CDR3 DNA reads TGTGCCATCAGTGAATTATCGACCCGGCGGGAGCAGTACTTC. Amino acids: CAISELSTRREQYF.

This clone was counted a few times. The V and J genes are TRBV6-5 and TRBJ2-7; weak D call: TRBD1 (6 bases). Between the trimmed V and J ends, which lost 10 bases and 3 bases, there was a span of 10 bases. Germline CDR1 is MNHEY and CDR2 is SVGAGI. The CDR3 length is 11 residues. Here the CDR3 DNA reads TGTGCCATCGCACAGGGCTACGAGCAGTACTTC. Translation gives CAIAQGYEQYF.

The chain recombines TRBV5-6 with TRBJ2-3; tentative D call: TRBD1 (5 bases). The length of the CDR3 is 15 residues. The germline V gene encodes CDR1 SGHDT and CDR2 YYEEEE. Trimming took off 6 bases at V and 0 bases at J, with 14 bases between the two ends. The CDR3 is CASKLDSPSTDTQYF. CDR3 in DNA: TGTGCCAGCAAATTAGACAGCCCTAGCACAGATACGCAGTATTTT. The whole variable domain, remainder taken from reference TRBV5-6 and TRBJ2-3, is DAGVTQSPTHLIKTRGQQVTLRCSPKSGHDTVSWYQQALGQGPQFIFQYYEEEERQRGNFPDRFSGHQFPNYSSELNVNALLLGDSALYLCASKLDSPSTDTQYFGPGTRLTVL.

V is TRBV27 and J is TRBJ1-5; D is unclear. V gave up 4 bases and J gave up 3 bases, with 16 bases separating them. The CDR3 loop spans 16 amino acids. Looked up from germline, CDR1 is MNHEY and CDR2 is SMNVEV (reference sequence). This chain's CDR3 is CASSSLPRGVNQPQHF. CDR3 nucleotide sequence: TGTGCCAGCAGTTCCTTGCCCCGAGGTGTCAATCAGCCCCAGCATTTT.